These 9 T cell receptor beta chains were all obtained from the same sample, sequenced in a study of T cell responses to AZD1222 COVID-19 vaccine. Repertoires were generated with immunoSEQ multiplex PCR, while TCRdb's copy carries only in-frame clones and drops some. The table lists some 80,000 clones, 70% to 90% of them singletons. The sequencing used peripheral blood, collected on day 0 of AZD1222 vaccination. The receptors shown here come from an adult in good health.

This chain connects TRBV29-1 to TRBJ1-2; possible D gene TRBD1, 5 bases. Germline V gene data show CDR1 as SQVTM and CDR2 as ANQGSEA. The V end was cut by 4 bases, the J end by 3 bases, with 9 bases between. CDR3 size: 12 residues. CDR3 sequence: CSVGAGYYGYTF. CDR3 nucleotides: TGCAGCGTTGGGGCAGGGTACTATGGCTACACCTTC.

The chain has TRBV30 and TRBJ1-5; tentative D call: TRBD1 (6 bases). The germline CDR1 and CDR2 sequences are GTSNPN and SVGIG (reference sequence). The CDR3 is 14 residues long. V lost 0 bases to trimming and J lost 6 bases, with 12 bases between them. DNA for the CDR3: TGTGCCTGGAGTGTACGAGGGGGAATTCAGCCCCAGCATTTT. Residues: CAWSVRGGIQPQHF. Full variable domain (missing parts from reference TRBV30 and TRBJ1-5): SQTIHQWPATLVQPVGSPLSLECTVEGTSNPNLYWYRQAAGRGLQLLFYSVGIGQISSEVPQNLSASRPQDRQFILSSKKLLLSDSGFYLCAWSVRGGIQPQHFGDGTRLSIL.

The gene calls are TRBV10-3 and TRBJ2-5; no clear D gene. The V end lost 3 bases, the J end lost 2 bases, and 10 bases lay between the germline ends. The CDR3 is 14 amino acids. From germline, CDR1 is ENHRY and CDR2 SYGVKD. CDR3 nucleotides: TGTGCCATCAGTGACGGGCGTTTTCAAGAGACCCAGTACTTC. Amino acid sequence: CAISDGRFQETQYF.

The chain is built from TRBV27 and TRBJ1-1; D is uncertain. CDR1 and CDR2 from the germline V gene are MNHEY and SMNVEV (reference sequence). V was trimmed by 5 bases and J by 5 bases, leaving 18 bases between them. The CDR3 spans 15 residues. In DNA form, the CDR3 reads TGTGCCAGCAGTGTCGGGTCGGGAGTTAGTACTGAAGCTTTCTTT. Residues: CASSVGSGVSTEAFF.

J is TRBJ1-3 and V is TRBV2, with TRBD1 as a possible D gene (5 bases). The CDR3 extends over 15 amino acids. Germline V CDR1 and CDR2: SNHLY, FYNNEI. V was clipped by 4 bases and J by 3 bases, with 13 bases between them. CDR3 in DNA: TGTGCCAGCAGTGTGGTCAGGGCGAGTGGAAACACCATATATTTT. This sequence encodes CASSVVRASGNTIYF. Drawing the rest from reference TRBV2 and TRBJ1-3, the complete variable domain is EPEVTQTPSHQVTQMGQEVILRCVPISNHLYFYWYRQILGQKVEFLVSFYNNEISEKSEIFDDQFSVERPDGSNFTLKIRSTKLEDSAMYFCASSVVRASGNTIYFGEGSWLTVV.

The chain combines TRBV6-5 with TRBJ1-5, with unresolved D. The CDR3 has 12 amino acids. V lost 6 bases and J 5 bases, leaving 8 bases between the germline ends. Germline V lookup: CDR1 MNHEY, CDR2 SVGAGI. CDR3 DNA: TGTGCCAGCAGGCCCCTACATCAGCCCCAGCATTTT. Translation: CASRPLHQPQHF.

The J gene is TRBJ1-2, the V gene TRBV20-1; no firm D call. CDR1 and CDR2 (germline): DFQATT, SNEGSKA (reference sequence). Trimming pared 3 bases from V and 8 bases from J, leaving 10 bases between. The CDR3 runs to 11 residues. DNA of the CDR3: TGCAGTGCTAGTCTGGCTGGGGGCTACACCTTC. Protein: CSASLAGGYTF.

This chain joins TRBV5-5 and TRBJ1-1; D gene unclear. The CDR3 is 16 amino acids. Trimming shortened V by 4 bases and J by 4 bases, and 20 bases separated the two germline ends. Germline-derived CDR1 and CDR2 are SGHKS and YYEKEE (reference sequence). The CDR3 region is CASSPLFWESGTEAFF. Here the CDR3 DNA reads TGTGCCAGCAGCCCACTATTTTGGGAGTCGGGCACTGAAGCTTTCTTT.

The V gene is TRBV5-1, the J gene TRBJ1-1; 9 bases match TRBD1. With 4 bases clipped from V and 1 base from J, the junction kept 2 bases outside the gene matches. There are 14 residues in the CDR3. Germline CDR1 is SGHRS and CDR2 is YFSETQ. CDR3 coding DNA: TGCGCCAGCAGCGGGACAGGGCCGAACACTGAAGCTTTCTTT. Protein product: CASSGTGPNTEAFF.